The clone carrying this T cell receptor beta chain was counted once. Its antigen is unknown. There are 14 residues in the CDR3. The germline V gene encodes CDR1 ENHRY and CDR2 SYGVKD. Deletions cut 4 bases from V and 7 bases from J, with 11 bases between. Per sample, the assay covered roughly 9.2 x 10^4 TCR templates. Produced via immunoSEQ multiplex PCR; TCRdb's table is partial and in-frame only. The sample includes approximately 92,000 clones, roughly 94% of them seen just once. The entry originates in a study of siplizumab effects on memory and regulatory T cells. Study-wide results and limits: In unstimulated cells, naive T cells appeared more diverse than memory T cells and seemed major alloresponse contributors. The authors could not assign a naive or memory phenotype to roughly 75-97% of proliferating CD4+ or CD8+ clones. Mappable CD4+ clones that were alloreactive averaged roughly 66% Treg-derived with siplizumab versus roughly 27% in controls.

The receptor was isolated from a human donor in good health. The rearrangement links TRBV10-3 to TRBJ1-6; D is uncertain. The specimen sequenced was non-Treg CD4+ T cells sorted from blood. This CDR3 reads CAISVWGENSPLHF. The CDR3 DNA follows: TGTGCCATCAGTGTTTGGGGAGAGAATTCACCCCTCCACTTT.